Below, 4 T cell receptor beta chains from the same sample are listed, as sequenced in a study of blood T cell repertoires in COVID-19. The repertoire was sequenced with immunoSEQ multiplex PCR; TCRdb's copy has only in-frame clones and lacks some. The sample yields about 220,000 clones, around 83% seen once. The sample taken for sequencing was peripheral blood. These receptors all come from a man aged 45-65 years who had recovered from COVID-19.

The rearrangement links TRBV3-1 (or the pseudogene TRBV3-2) to TRBJ2-5; maybe TRBD1 (5 bases). The V end lost 6 bases, the J end lost 1 base, and 9 bases lay between the germline ends. This CDR3 is 13 amino acids long. CDR1 is LGHDT, CDR2 YNNKEL, per germline (reference sequence). CDR3 coding DNA: TGTGCCAGCAGACGGACACTCCAAGAGACCCAGTACTTC. Amino acid sequence: CASRRTLQETQYF.

In this sample, this clone turned up once. This chain joins TRBV18 and TRBJ1-5; possibly TRBD1 for D (5 bases). The CDR3 is 16 residues long. Germline CDR1 is KGHSH and CDR2 is LQKENI. V was shortened by 0 bases and J by 6 bases, with 15 bases between the two germline ends. The DNA of the CDR3 is TGTGCCAGCTCACCACCGGCCGCAGGGCTTCCTCAGCCCCAGCATTTT. This encodes CASSPPAAGLPQPQHF.

The chain is built from TRBV27 and TRBJ2-7, with a weak D call TRBD1 (5 bases). The length of the CDR3 is 13 residues. Trimming removed 3 bases from V and 4 bases from J, with 10 bases in between. CDR1 and CDR2 from the germline V gene are MNHEY and SMNVEV (reference sequence). CDR3: CASSFRVGYEQYF. CDR3 in DNA: TGTGCCAGCAGTTTCAGGGTTGGGTACGAGCAGTACTTC.

The chain joins TRBV6-5 to TRBJ1-2; 8 nucleotides match TRBD1. The germline V gene has CDR1 MNHEY and CDR2 SVGAGI. The CDR3 extends over 14 amino acids. J lost 5 bases, V lost 6 bases, and 8 bases had no gene match. The CDR3 DNA follows: TGTGCCAGCAGGGCAGGGGGCGCGGGATATGGCTACACCTTC. Its protein is CASRAGGAGYGYTF.